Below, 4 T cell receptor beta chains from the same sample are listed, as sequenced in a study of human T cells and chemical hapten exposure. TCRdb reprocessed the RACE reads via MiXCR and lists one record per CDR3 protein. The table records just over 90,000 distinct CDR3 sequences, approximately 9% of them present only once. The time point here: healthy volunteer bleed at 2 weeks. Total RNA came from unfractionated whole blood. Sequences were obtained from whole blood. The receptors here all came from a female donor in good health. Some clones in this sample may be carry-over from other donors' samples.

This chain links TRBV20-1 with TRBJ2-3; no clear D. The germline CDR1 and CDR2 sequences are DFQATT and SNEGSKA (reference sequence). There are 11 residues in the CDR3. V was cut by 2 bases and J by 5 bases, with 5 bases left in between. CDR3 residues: CSARQRDTQYF. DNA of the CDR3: TGCAGTGCTAGACAGCGAGATACGCAGTATTTT.

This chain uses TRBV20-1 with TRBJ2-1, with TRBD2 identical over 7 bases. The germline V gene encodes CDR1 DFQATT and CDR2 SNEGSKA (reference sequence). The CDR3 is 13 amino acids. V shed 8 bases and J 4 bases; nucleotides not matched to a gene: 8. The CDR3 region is CSSHQRGYNEQFF. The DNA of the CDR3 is TGCAGTTCACACCAGCGGGGTTACAATGAGCAGTTCTTC.

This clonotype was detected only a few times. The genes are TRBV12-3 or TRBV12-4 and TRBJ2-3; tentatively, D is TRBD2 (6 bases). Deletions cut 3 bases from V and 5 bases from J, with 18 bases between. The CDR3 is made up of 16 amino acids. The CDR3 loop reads CASSFSGSHPEDTQYF. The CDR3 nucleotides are TGTGCCAGCAGTTTTTCCGGGAGTCACCCCGAAGATACGCAGTATTTT.

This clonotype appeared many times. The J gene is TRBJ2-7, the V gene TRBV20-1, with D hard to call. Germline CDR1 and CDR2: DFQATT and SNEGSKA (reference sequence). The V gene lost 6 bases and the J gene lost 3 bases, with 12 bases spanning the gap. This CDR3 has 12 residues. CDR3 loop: CSAPELVYEQYF. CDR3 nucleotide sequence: TGCAGTGCCCCGGAACTGGTCTACGAGCAGTACTTC.